This passage covers 8 T cell receptor beta chains from one sample sequenced in a study of T cell clonality in common variable immunodeficiency. Regarding the study as a whole: Common variable immunodeficiency TCR beta sequences reportedly had fewer deletions and N-nucleotide insertions.

Their recognized antigens are unknown. Profiling relied on immunoSEQ multiplex PCR, and the TCRdb table lists in-frame clones only, not all of them. The sample presents about 42,000 clones, none singletons. Material for sequencing was peripheral blood mononuclear cells. These receptors all stem from a human donor with common variable immunodeficiency.

This clone was seen many times. The read ends 3 residues before the CDR3 terminus; that terminus is restored from the germline J gene. The chain employs TRBV10-3 and TRBJ2-1; D uncertain. The CDR3 extends over 13 amino acids. Trimming removed 4 bases from V and 5 bases from J, with 9 bases in between. Looked up from germline, CDR1 is ENHRY and CDR2 is SYGVKD. The CDR3 DNA, read in part, is TGTGCCATCAGTGCCTCAGACAACAATGAG. It yields the protein CAISASDNNE. The complete CDR3 protein is CAISASDNNEQFF.

This clone was counted between two and nine times. The CDR3 end falls 3 residues outside the read, so it is completed with the germline J gene. V usage is TRBV19 and J usage is TRBJ2-5; 8 bases are shared with TRBD2. This CDR3 region has 13 residues. Germline trimming cut 7 bases from V and 6 bases from J; bases unmatched to any gene: 7. Germline V gene sequence: CDR1 LNHDA, CDR2 SQIVND (reference sequence). Partial CDR3 DNA: TGTGCCAGTAAGAGGGCGGGGGGAAAGACC. Protein sequence: CASKRAGGKT. The full CDR3 reads CASKRAGGKTQYF.

This clone was observed at least ten times. The read ends 3 residues shy of where the CDR3 ends; the end is completed using the germline J gene. The J gene is TRBJ2-1, the V gene TRBV2; D call uncertain. CDR1 is SNHLY, CDR2 FYNNEI, per germline. The CDR3 has 13 amino acids. Trimming took off 0 bases at V and 9 bases at J, with 9 bases between the two ends. CDR3 sequence reads: CASSEARKGEQFF. Incomplete CDR3 DNA: TGTGCCAGCAGTGAAGCGCGTAAGGGTGAG.

Many counts were recorded for this clone. CDR3 sequence: CASSPTEYTTNEKLFF. CDR3 bases read: TGTGCCAGCTCACCAACAGAATATACAACTAATGAAAAA. The chain carries TRBV18 and TRBJ1-4; no clear D gene. The CDR3 goes on 3 residues after the read ends, and that part is filled in from the germline J gene. Trimming removed 2 bases at V and 0 bases at J, with 10 bases between. Germline V gene sequence: CDR1 KGHSH, CDR2 LQKENI. The CDR3 sequence is 16 residues long.

On this clone itself: The missing CDR3 end, 3 residues past where the read stops, is filled in from the germline J gene. V usage is TRBV2 and J usage is TRBJ2-5; 7 nucleotides agree with TRBD2. V lost 2 bases and J lost 1; bases outside the gene matches: 7. The CDR3 contains 16 residues. CDR1 SNHLY and CDR2 FYNNEI come from the germline V gene. CDR3 DNA (partial): TGTGCCAGCAGTGAATTAGTGCCTAGCGGCCAAGAGACC. It is translated as CASSELVPSGQET. The entire CDR3 protein reads CASSELVPSGQETQYF.

Comment on this clone: The read comes to an end 3 residues before the CDR3 does, leaving the germline J gene to fill in the end. The chain is built from TRBV2 and TRBJ2-5; TRBD2 agrees at 9 bases. CDR3 size: 15 residues. Germline CDR1 is SNHLY and CDR2 is FYNNEI. V was clipped by 4 bases and J by 5 bases; unmatched bases: 8. The CDR3 sequence is CASSVASGIGETQYF. Partial CDR3 DNA: TGTGCCAGCAGTGTGGCTAGCGGGATAGGGGAGACC.

This clone was seen at least ten times. The read halts 3 residues ahead of the CDR3 end, with the missing end drawn from the germline J gene. This chain uses TRBV19 with TRBJ1-2; a weak D match, TRBD1 (5 bases). Germline CDR1 reads LNHDA; CDR2 reads SQIVND (reference sequence). CDR3 size: 13 residues. V was shortened by 0 bases and J by 7 bases, with 9 bases between the two germline ends. The CDR3 spells CASSIDPGIGYTF. The CDR3 DNA, read in part, is TGTGCCAGTAGTATAGACCCAGGGATTGGC.

This clone was seen ten or more times. From the germline J gene comes the end of the CDR3, since the read stops 3 residues before it. This rearrangement joins TRBV7-6 to TRBJ2-2, with TRBD2 as a possible D gene (6 bases). Germline CDR1 reads SGHVS; CDR2 reads FNYEAQ. CDR3 length: 14 amino acids. Trimming took 3 bases from V and 4 from J, leaving 9 bases between them. CDR3 DNA, as far as it was read: TGTGCCAGCAGCTTTGGGGGGATCACCGGGGAG. Translating gives CASSFGGITGE. From start to end, the CDR3 is CASSFGGITGELFF. Full variable domain (missing parts from reference TRBV7-6 and TRBJ2-2): GAGVSQSPRYKVTKRGQDVALRCDPISGHVSLYWYRQALGQGPEFLTYFNYEAQQDKSGLPNDRFSAERPEGSISTLTIQRTEQRDSAMYRCASSFGGITGELFFGEGSRLTVL.